Listed here are 28 T cell receptor beta chains from one sample, sequenced in a study of CD8+CD57+ T cells in acquired aplastic anemia. TCR beta VDJ and CDR3 profiles were obtained from a genomic DNA template. A single record per CDR3 protein comes from TCRdb applying MiXCR to the reads. The table includes more than 250,000 distinct CDR3 sequences, 82% detected once. CD8+CD57+ cell expansion had been shown by flow cytometry in patients chosen for sequencing. Sequencing was done on a sample of sorted CD4+, CD8+, or CD8+CD57+ T cells (not recorded which) from PBMCs. The receptors here all came from a human donor with aplastic anemia.

In regard to this clonotype: A junction end diverges from the germline sequence, so it may reflect a read error. V is TRBV2 and J is TRBJ2-4; 9 bases are a match to TRBD2. The germline V gene encodes CDR1 SNHLY and CDR2 FYNNEI. The length of the CDR3 is 13 residues. The CDR3 DNA is TGTGCCAGCAGAGAAGGACTAGCGAGGGAGCAGTACTTC. It encodes CASREGLAREQYF.

This chain connects TRBV7-9 to TRBJ2-3; 8 bases line up with TRBD2. This CDR3 comprises 15 residues. J lost 13 bases, V lost 3 bases, and 15 bases had no gene match. Germline V gene data show CDR1 as SEHNR and CDR2 as FQNEAQ (reference sequence). The CDR3 loop is CASSFQRHGGGDEYF. For the CDR3, the DNA is TGTGCCAGCAGCTTTCAAAGACACGGGGGGGGCGATGAGTATTTT.

Points on this clonotype: The CDR3 does not close with the conserved phenylalanine or tryptophan, likely indicating a read error. This chain connects TRBV5-4 to TRBJ2-1, with 7 nucleotides matching TRBD2. With V trimmed by 2 bases and J by 8 bases, 13 bases remained unmatched. The CDR3 sequence is 16 residues long. CDR1 SGHNT and CDR2 YYREEE come from the germline V gene (reference sequence). The CDR3 nucleotides are TGTGCCAGCAGCTTTACTATCAGCGGGGCCTTCGATGAGCAGTTCTCC. It specifies CASSFTISGAFDEQFS.

The CDR3 here is CASSTHSDGTALSYEQYV. DNA of the CDR3: TGTGCCAGCAGCACTCATTCAGACGGGACAGCCCTTTCCTACGAGCAGTACGTC. The chain has TRBV12-3 or TRBV12-4 and TRBJ2-7; 7 nucleotides align to TRBD1. Trimming at V came to 6 bases and at J to 1 base, leaving 18 bases not matched to a gene. This CDR3 has 18 residues.

A remark on this clonotype: Because the CDR3 is missing its conserved closing phenylalanine or tryptophan, this is likely a read error. No DNA is shown, since the ends of the CDR3 on it are uncertain; the CDR3 is the one TCRdb lists. The rearrangement uses TRBV15 and TRBJ2-6. Germline V CDR1 and CDR2: LNHNV, YYDKDF (reference sequence). Termini included, the CDR3 measures 16 amino acids. CDR3: CATSRGSGHEAKYFGL.

This clonotype appeared a single time. This is likely a read error, given that the CDR3 carries no conserved phenylalanine or tryptophan at its end. It is unclear where the CDR3 begins or ends on the DNA, so no DNA is shown, and the CDR3 is as TCRdb lists it. The J gene is TRBJ2-4, the V gene TRBV7-8; whether TRBD2, the table's D call, matches the DNA was not checked. The germline V gene has CDR1 SGHVS and CDR2 FQNEAQ. The length of the CDR3 is 12 amino acids, counting both ends. The CDR3 sequence: CASSLAGGPDTR.

This rearrangement joins TRBV12-3 or TRBV12-4 to TRBJ2-2; D ambiguous. Trimming left V 6 bases short and J 0 bases short, with 8 bases between. The CDR3 runs to 14 residues. The CDR3 loop is CASSFWANTGELFF. The CDR3 bases are TGTGCCAGCAGCTTCTGGGCGAACACCGGGGAGCTGTTTTTT.

A remark on this clonotype: The conserved closing phenylalanine or tryptophan is absent in this CDR3, likely reflecting a read error. It is unclear where the CDR3 begins or ends on the DNA, so no DNA is shown, and the CDR3 is as TCRdb lists it. The CDR3 here is CASSLAGQIRSI. The chain recombines TRBV7-8 with TRBJ2-5; TRBD1 was called by the table and not checked on the DNA. The germline gives CDR1 SGHVS, CDR2 FQNEAQ. The CDR3 is 12 residues long, ends included.

The genes are TRBV6-5 and TRBJ1-1; 7 positions agree with TRBD1. Germline V CDR1 and CDR2: MNHEY, SVGAGI. CDR3 length: 15 residues. Germline trimming cut 6 bases from V and 8 bases from J; bases unmatched to any gene: 15. DNA of the CDR3: TGTGCCAGCAGCCAGGGGGGCGGAAACGGTCAGGAAGCTTTCTTT. This codes for CASSQGGGNGQEAFF.

In regard to this clonotype: The CDR3 does not end in the conserved phenylalanine or tryptophan, so this is likely a read error. No DNA is shown, since the ends of the CDR3 on it are uncertain; the CDR3 is the one TCRdb lists. The V gene is TRBV2, the J gene TRBJ2-1; TRBD1 is taken as the D call from the table, unchecked against the DNA. CDR1 SNHLY and CDR2 FYNNEI come from the germline V gene. Ends included, the CDR3 has 16 residues. CDR3 residues: CASGQGGGNGQDEQPV.

The rearrangement links TRBV7-2 to TRBJ2-3; TRBD1 aligns across 8 bases. The V gene end was trimmed by 1 base and the J gene end by 4 bases; junction bases not matched to a gene: 7. This CDR3 contains 16 residues. Germline lookup yields CDR1 SGHTA and CDR2 FQGNSA. The CDR3 is CASSLGRQGPADTQYF. The CDR3 nucleotides read TGTGCCAGCAGCTTAGGAAGACAGGGGCCGGCAGATACGCAGTATTTT.

The gene calls are TRBV15 and TRBJ2-1; the D gene is possibly TRBD1 (7 bases). Trimming removed 1 base at V and 9 bases at J, with 13 bases between. Germline CDR1 LNHNV, CDR2 YYDKDF (reference sequence). CDR3 size: 14 residues. The CDR3 DNA follows: TGTGCCACCAGCAGAGGGACGGAGGGGGCTGAGCAGTTCTTC. Amino acids: CATSRGTEGAEQFF.

This clonotype was seen a single time. This is likely a read error, given that the CDR3 carries no conserved phenylalanine or tryptophan at its end. The DNA is left out, because the CDR3 cannot be placed on it with certainty; the CDR3 is given as TCRdb lists it. The CDR3 spells CASSSVHTQYFC. The gene calls are TRBV7-9 and TRBJ2-2. Germline CDR1 is SEHNR and CDR2 is FQNEAQ (reference sequence). From its first to its last residue, the CDR3 has 12 amino acids.

V and J are TRBV9 and TRBJ2-6; D is uncertain. This CDR3 comprises 16 residues. From germline, CDR1 is SGDLS and CDR2 YYNGEE. V lost 0 bases, J lost 4 bases, and 11 bases lay in between. CDR3 nucleotides: TGTGCCAGCAGCGTAGAGGAGTACTTCGGGGCCAACGTCCTGACTTTC. Translating it yields CASSVEEYFGANVLTF.

This rearrangement joins TRBV9 to TRBJ2-2; D might be TRBD2 (7 bases). Germline V gene data show CDR1 as SGDLS and CDR2 as YYNGEE. The CDR3 totals 17 residues. The germline V and J ends were trimmed by 4 bases and 7 bases, with 23 bases remaining between them. CDR3 loop: CASSLGGGAVNHGELFF. The CDR3 nucleotides are TGTGCCAGCAGCTTGGGCGGGGGCGCAGTCAACCACGGGGAGCTGTTTTTT. Using reference TRBV9 and TRBJ2-2 for the parts outside the CDR3, the full variable domain is DSGVTQTPKHLITATGQRVTLRCSPRSGDLSVYWYQQSLDQGLQFLIQYYNGEERAKGNILERFSAQQFPDLHSELNLSSLELGDSALYFCASSLGGGAVNHGELFFGEGSRLTVL.

The J gene is TRBJ1-6, the V gene TRBV7-2; 10 positions match TRBD1. V was pared by 4 bases and J by 7 bases, with 4 bases of the junction left unmatched. The CDR3 runs to 15 residues. The germline CDR1 and CDR2 sequences are SGHTA and FQGNSA. CDR3 residues: CASSSWTGGNSPLHF. CDR3 in DNA: TGTGCCAGCAGCTCCTGGACAGGGGGGAATTCACCCCTCCACTTT.

The chain carries TRBV9 and TRBJ2-7; 8 nucleotides line up with TRBD1. Germline loops: CDR1 SGDLS, CDR2 YYNGEE. The CDR3 runs to 16 residues. The V and J ends lost 4 bases and 6 bases, in that order; junction bases with no gene match: 15. As DNA, the CDR3 is TGTGCCAGCAGCCAATCGTCCGGGACAGGCAGCCCCGAGCAGTACTTC. Translating gives CASSQSSGTGSPEQYF.

This clonotype appeared a few times. The rearrangement joins TRBV10-3 to TRBJ2-7, with D tentatively TRBD2 (5 bases). The germline V and J ends were trimmed by 10 bases and 6 bases, with 19 bases remaining between them. The CDR3 spans 13 residues. The germline V gene has CDR1 ENHRY and CDR2 SYGVKD. The CDR3: CASRRLTAGEQYF. The CDR3 DNA reads TGTGCCAGCAGGCGACTGACGGCGGGCGAGCAGTACTTC.

The CDR3 is CASSLAGGDDTQELFF. The CDR3 DNA reads TGTGCCAGCAGCTTAGCGGGAGGTGACGATACGCAGGAGCTGTTTTTT. The chain employs TRBV7-8 and TRBJ2-2; D is possibly TRBD2 (6 bases). With 0 bases removed from V and 10 bases from J, the gap between germline ends came to 18 bases. CDR1 and CDR2 from the germline V gene are SGHVS and FQNEAQ. The CDR3 consists of 16 residues.

This clonotype turned up a few times. CDR3 sequence: CASSLGLTQETQYF. The CDR3 DNA is TGTGCCAGCAGCTTAGGTCTGACACAAGAGACCCAGTACTTC. The chain combines TRBV11-3 with TRBJ2-5, with D unclear. Trimming left V 1 base short and J 2 bases short, with 8 bases between. This CDR3 region has 14 residues. Germline CDR1 and CDR2: SGHNT and YENEEA.

V usage is TRBV9 and J usage is TRBJ2-1; TRBD1 or TRBD2 may be the D gene (5 bases each). With 3 bases removed from V and 11 bases from J, the gap between germline ends came to 24 bases. CDR1 and CDR2 from the germline V gene are SGDLS and YYNGEE. The CDR3 loop spans 16 amino acids. CDR3 region: CASSEGPGNGQEQQFF. The CDR3 DNA sequence: TGTGCCAGCAGCGAGGGGCCGGGAAACGGTCAGGAGCAGCAGTTCTTC.

As concerns this clonotype: A read error may account for a junction end that differs from germline. This chain joins TRBV29-1 and TRBJ1-2, with TRBD1 matching 7 bases. The CDR3 runs to 14 residues. Germline V gene data show CDR1 as SQVTM and CDR2 as ANQGSEA. In DNA form, the CDR3 reads TGCAGTGTTGGTGAGACAGGGATCCTTAATGGCTACACCTTC. It translates to CSVGETGILNGYTF.

The chain couples TRBV9 to TRBJ2-3; D is possibly TRBD2 (6 bases). V was clipped by 4 bases and J by 14 bases, with 23 bases between them. From germline, CDR1 is SGDLS and CDR2 YYNGEE. CDR3 length: 14 amino acids. The CDR3 DNA follows: TGTGCCAGCAGCTTAGCGGCAAGCGGCGAAAAGACGTATTTT. Translation: CASSLAASGEKTYF. The entire variable domain, with the rest obtained from reference TRBV9 and TRBJ2-3, is as follows: DSGVTQTPKHLITATGQRVTLRCSPRSGDLSVYWYQQSLDQGLQFLIQYYNGEERAKGNILERFSAQQFPDLHSELNLSSLELGDSALYFCASSLAASGEKTYFGPGTRLTVL.

This clonotype was counted a single time. This chain joins TRBV7-9 and TRBJ2-7, with 7 bases lining up with TRBD1. Germline loops: CDR1 SEHNR, CDR2 FQNEAQ (reference sequence). The V and J ends lost 5 bases and 7 bases, in that order; junction bases with no gene match: 11. The CDR3 is made up of 14 amino acids. The CDR3 sequence is CASSPEPQGREQYF. In nucleotides, the CDR3 is TGTGCCAGCAGCCCCGAACCACAGGGGAGAGAGCAGTACTTC. Full variable domain (missing parts from reference TRBV7-9 and TRBJ2-7): DTGVSQNPRHKITKRGQNVTFRCDPISEHNRLYWYRQTLGQGPEFLTYFQNEAQLEKSRLLSDRFSAERPKGSFSTLEIQRTEQGDSAMYLCASSPEPQGREQYFGPGTRLTVT.

This chain links TRBV2 with TRBJ2-3; possibly TRBD2 for D (5 bases). The CDR3 contains 13 residues. Germline values: CDR1 SNHLY, CDR2 FYNNEI. The chain's CDR3 is CVCGDGGTDTQYF. Written as DNA, the CDR3 is TGTGTCTGCGGCGACGGGGGCACAGATACGCAGTATTTT.

The genes are TRBV11-2 and TRBJ2-3, with D perhaps matching TRBD1 or TRBD2 (5 bases each). V dropped 4 bases and J dropped 9 bases, with 11 bases sitting between them. The CDR3 consists of 12 residues. CDR1 and CDR2 from the germline V gene are SGHAT and FQNNGV. The CDR3 sequence is CASSWGSGTQYF. DNA for the CDR3: TGTGCCAGCAGCTGGGGGTCAGGGACGCAGTATTTT.

This clonotype was found a few times. The rearrangement uses TRBV5-5 and TRBJ2-1; TRBD2 matches 15 bases. Germline assignment: CDR1 SGHKS and CDR2 YYEKEE (reference sequence). J gave up 8 bases and V 7 bases, and 4 bases lay outside the gene matches. The CDR3 covers 14 residues. DNA of the CDR3: TGTGCCAGCGGACTAGCGGGGGGGAGCGATGAGCAGTTCTTC. Translating gives CASGLAGGSDEQFF.

A note on this clonotype: Without the conserved terminal phenylalanine or tryptophan, this CDR3 likely stems from a read error. The chain joins TRBV7-6 to TRBJ1-1; the D is unclear. This CDR3 contains 13 residues. V was pared by 3 bases and J by 1 base, with 6 bases between. CDR1 and CDR2 from the germline V gene are SGHVS and FNYEAQ. CDR3 protein: CASSFGSNTEAFS. The CDR3 nucleotides are TGTGCCAGCAGCTTTGGATCGAACACTGAAGCTTTCTCT.